The next 14 T cell receptor beta chains were all read from a single sample in a study of cytomegalovirus exposure and HLA in healthy donors (dated by TCRdb to 2016 to 2017). Libraries came from the immunoSEQ multiplex PCR assay. For the multiplex PCR, a mixture combining 60 forward primers for TCR Vbeta segments and 13 reverse primers for TCR Jbeta segments was used. TCRdb took this table from immuneACCESS and kept in-frame rearrangements with V and J called. Such tables lack part of the clones; where checked against another copy, unresolved V genes explain under half of the gap, and the rest is unexplained. The sample's clone listing holds 55,000 to 65,000 clones. Of the sample, 3.6% falls within the top ten clones. Sequencing was carried out using PBMCs. Source of these receptors: a woman aged 18 to 35 in good health and CMV-seronegative.

The genes are TRBV7-9 and TRBJ1-1; D is ambiguous. The V gene's germline CDR1 is SEHNR and CDR2 FQNEAQ (reference sequence). The length of the CDR3 is 12 residues. Between the trimmed V and J ends, which lost 1 base and 11 bases, there was a span of 11 bases. The CDR3 loop reads CASSLDSLSAFF. The CDR3 DNA reads as TGTGCCAGCAGCTTAGACAGTTTAAGTGCTTTCTTT.

The CDR3: CASSDQGAQAPLHF. Here the CDR3 DNA reads TGTGCCAGCAGTGATCAGGGGGCGCAAGCACCCCTCCACTTT. The chain carries TRBV6-1 and TRBJ1-6; 8 bases align to TRBD1. The CDR3 loop spans 14 amino acids. The J segment lost 11 bases and the V segment lost 3 bases, leaving 6 bases of the junction unmatched. The V gene's germline CDR1 is MNHNS and CDR2 SASEGT.

The rearrangement links TRBV27 to TRBJ2-3, with D hard to call. The germline V gene has CDR1 MNHEY and CDR2 SMNVEV (reference sequence). The CDR3 is made up of 15 amino acids. V was clipped by 0 bases and J by 2 bases, with 9 bases between them. The CDR3 DNA sequence: TGTGCCAGCAGTTTATCGATTGGCACCACAGATACGCAGTATTTT. Protein: CASSLSIGTTDTQYF.

The V call is TRBV5-1, the J call TRBJ2-5, with 9 bases identical to TRBD2. Germline V gene lookup returns CDR1 SGHRS and CDR2 YFSETQ. Trimming cost V 0 bases and J 5 bases; bases outside gene matches: 14. The CDR3 runs to 18 residues. The CDR3 coding sequence is TGCGCCAGCAGCTTGGCCGGTGACACCTTAGCGGGAGTGGAGACCCAGTACTTC. It encodes CASSLAGDTLAGVETQYF.

V and J are TRBV18 and TRBJ2-2; perhaps TRBD2 as D (6 bases). Germline V gene sequence: CDR1 KGHSH, CDR2 LQKENI. Between the trimmed V and J ends, which lost 1 base and 2 bases, there was a span of 17 bases. This CDR3 has 18 amino acids. The CDR3 spells CASSPQNVGGTNTGELFF. CDR3 in DNA: TGTGCCAGCTCACCACAAAATGTCGGCGGGACTAACACCGGGGAGCTGTTTTTT. Using reference TRBV18 and TRBJ2-2 for the parts outside the CDR3, the full variable domain is NAGVMQNPRHLVRRRGQEARLRCSPMKGHSHVYWYRQLPEEGLKFMVYLQKENIIDESGMPKERFSAEFPKEGPSILRIQQVVRGDSAAYFCASSPQNVGGTNTGELFFGEGSRLTVL.

The gene calls are TRBV30 and TRBJ2-1, with a tentative D call TRBD2 (7 bases). CDR1 is GTSNPN, CDR2 SVGIG, per germline (reference sequence). The ends were cut back, 0 bases at V and 10 bases at J, with 13 bases in the middle. This CDR3 is 13 amino acids long. The CDR3 loop is CAWSVQRGGEQFF. The DNA for the CDR3 is TGTGCCTGGAGTGTACAAAGGGGGGGGGAGCAGTTCTTC.

In nucleotides, the CDR3 is TGTGCCAGCAGGGGACTAGCGGGATACAATGAGCAGTTCTTC. Translated: CASRGLAGYNEQFF. This chain uses TRBV2 with TRBJ2-1, with TRBD2 matching over 13 bases. CDR3 length: 14 residues. V lost 6 bases, J lost 4 bases, and 0 bases stayed unmatched. Germline V lookup: CDR1 SNHLY, CDR2 FYNNEI.

The rearrangement uses TRBV5-1 and TRBJ1-1, with TRBD1 identical over 10 bases. The trim removed 0 bases at V and 0 bases at J, leaving 11 bases unmatched. Germline V gene data show CDR1 as SGHRS and CDR2 as YFSETQ. The CDR3 spans 19 residues. This CDR3 is CASSLEGPGQGMMNTEAFF. The CDR3 DNA follows: TGCGCCAGCAGCTTGGAGGGACCGGGACAGGGGATGATGAACACTGAAGCTTTCTTT.

This sequence joins TRBV6-5 and TRBJ1-4; the match to TRBD1 covers 12 bases. In germline, CDR1 is MNHEY, CDR2 SVGAGI. V dropped 5 bases and J dropped 7; count of bases not matched to a gene: 2. The CDR3 covers 14 residues. For the CDR3, the DNA is TGTGCCAGCAGTGGGGGACAGGGGGCTGAAAAACTGTTTTTT. Residues: CASSGGQGAEKLFF.

The V call is TRBV6-5, the J call TRBJ2-7, with TRBD1 as a possible D gene (5 bases). The CDR3 runs 12 residues. Trimming removed 7 bases from V and 4 bases from J, with 11 bases in between. The germline V gene encodes CDR1 MNHEY and CDR2 SVGAGI. The CDR3 coding sequence is TGTGCCAGCACCGACAGTTTATACGAGCAGTACTTC. It specifies CASTDSLYEQYF.

The chain joins TRBV7-3 to TRBJ1-1; 10 nucleotides match TRBD1. V shed 2 bases and J 5 bases; nucleotides not matched to a gene: 2. The germline CDR1 and CDR2 sequences are SGHTA and FQGTGA. This CDR3 has 14 amino acids. CDR3 loop: CASSLGTGETEAFF. CDR3 DNA: TGTGCCAGCAGCTTAGGGACAGGGGAGACTGAAGCTTTCTTT. The full variable domain, with the rest looked up from reference TRBV7-3 and TRBJ1-1, is GAGVSQTPSNKVTEKGKYVELRCDPISGHTALYWYRQSLGQGPEFLIYFQGTGAADDSGLPNDRFFAVRPEGSVSTLKIQRTERGDSAVYLCASSLGTGETEAFFGQGTRLTVV.

The chain joins TRBV7-8 to TRBJ1-6; D perhaps matches TRBD1 (6 bases). The V end was cut by 5 bases, the J end by 8 bases, with 16 bases between. Germline V CDR1 and CDR2: SGHVS, FQNEAQ. The CDR3 consists of 15 residues. The CDR3 spells CASSPGQREDSPLHF. In DNA, the CDR3 is TGTGCCAGCAGCCCAGGACAGAGAGAAGATTCACCCCTCCACTTT.

V gene TRBV5-1 combines with J gene TRBJ2-7, with D perhaps matching TRBD2 (6 bases). The CDR3 runs to 15 residues. Germline V CDR1 and CDR2: SGHRS, YFSETQ. With 1 base removed from V and 3 bases from J, the gap between germline ends came to 14 bases. For the CDR3, the DNA is TGCGCCAGCAGCTTGTTGGCTAGCGTAGTCTACGAGCAGTACTTC. Amino acids: CASSLLASVVYEQYF. Full variable domain (rest looked up from reference TRBV5-1 and TRBJ2-7): KAGVTQTPRYLIKTRGQQVTLSCSPISGHRSVSWYQQTPGQGLQFLFEYFSETQRNKGNFPGRFSGRQFSNSRSEMNVSTLELGDSALYLCASSLLASVVYEQYFGPGTRLTVT.

The chain carries TRBV5-1 and TRBJ2-3; 9 bases match TRBD2. This CDR3 is built from 16 residues. V lost 2 bases to trimming and J lost 6 bases; unmatched junction nucleotides: 10. Per germline, CDR1 SGHRS and CDR2 YFSETQ. Here the CDR3 DNA reads TGCGCCAGCAGCTTAAGTAGCGGGAGCCATAGGGATACGCAGTATTTT. Amino acid sequence: CASSLSSGSHRDTQYF.